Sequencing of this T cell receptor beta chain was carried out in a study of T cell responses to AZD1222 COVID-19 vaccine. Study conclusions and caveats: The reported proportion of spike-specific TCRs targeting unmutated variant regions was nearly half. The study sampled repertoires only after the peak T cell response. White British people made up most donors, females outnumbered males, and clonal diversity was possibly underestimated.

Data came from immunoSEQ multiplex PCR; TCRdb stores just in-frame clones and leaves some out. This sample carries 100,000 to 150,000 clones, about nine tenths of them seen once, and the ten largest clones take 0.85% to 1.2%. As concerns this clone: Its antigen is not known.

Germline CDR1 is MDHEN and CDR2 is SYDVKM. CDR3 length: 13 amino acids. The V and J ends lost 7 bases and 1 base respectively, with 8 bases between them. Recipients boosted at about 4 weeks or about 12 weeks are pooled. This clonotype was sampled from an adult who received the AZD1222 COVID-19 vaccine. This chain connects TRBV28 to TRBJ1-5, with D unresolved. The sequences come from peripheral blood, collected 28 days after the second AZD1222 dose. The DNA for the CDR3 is TGTGCCAGCACTATACGAAGCAATCAGCCCCAGCATTTT. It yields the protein CASTIRSNQPQHF.